These 27 T cell receptor beta chains came from one sample sequenced in a study of naive and memory T cell subsets. Whole-study results and caveats: Naive repertoires, especially CD8, held a few larger clonotypes, possibly memory cells re-expressing CD45RA.

Their antigens are not known. The beta constant-region primer was an equimolar mix of two oligonucleotides covering TRBC1 and TRBC2. Ligated cDNA was amplified by four rounds of PCR with nested alpha and beta constant-region primers and SP2. TCRdb re-called the UMI-ligation and nested PCR reads through MiXCR, storing one row per CDR3 protein. The table shows more than 120,000 distinct CDR3 sequences, with about 20% occurring only once. Specimen: naive CD8+ T cells from blood. The receptors come from a human donor in good health.

In its sample, this clonotype was seen many times. V is TRBV13 and J is TRBJ2-7, with 7 bases identical to TRBD1. The CDR3 covers 15 residues. The germline V gene has CDR1 PRHDT and CDR2 FYEKMQ (reference sequence). J lost 5 bases, V lost 5 bases, and 12 bases had no gene match. CDR3 in amino acids: CASSPSFDREHEQYF. In nucleotides, the CDR3 is TGTGCCAGCAGCCCCAGTTTCGACAGGGAACACGAGCAGTACTTC.

This clonotype turned up a few times. The chain recombines TRBV28 with TRBJ1-1; unclear D gene. CDR1 is MDHEN, CDR2 SYDVKM, per germline. This CDR3 region has 16 residues. V was pared by 2 bases and J by 1 base, with 14 bases between. This CDR3 is CASSLPRGKGNTEAFF. The DNA for the CDR3 is TGTGCCAGCAGTTTACCCCGCGGGAAGGGGAACACTGAAGCTTTCTTT.

This chain connects TRBV27 to TRBJ1-2; no reliable D call. The CDR3 covers 14 residues. Trimming pared 0 bases from V and 4 bases from J, leaving 9 bases between. Looked up from germline, CDR1 is MNHEY and CDR2 is SMNVEV (reference sequence). The CDR3 DNA follows: TGTGCCAGCAGTTTATCGATGGGTAGCTATGGCTACACCTTC. Translating it yields CASSLSMGSYGYTF.

This clonotype was counted between two and nine times. This CDR3 is CASSSRGGNTIYF. The CDR3 region has the DNA TGTGCCAGCAGTTCCAGGGGTGGAAACACCATATATTTT. This chain joins TRBV13 and TRBJ1-3; maybe TRBD1 (6 bases). V lost 6 bases and J lost 3, with 9 bases in between. The CDR3 covers 13 residues. Germline CDR1 PRHDT, CDR2 FYEKMQ (reference sequence).

The chain has TRBV7-9 and TRBJ2-5; 10 bases match TRBD2. Germline CDR1 SEHNR, CDR2 FQNEAQ (reference sequence). The CDR3 runs 15 residues. V was pared by 4 bases and J by 3 bases, with 5 bases of the junction left unmatched. The CDR3 sequence is CASSSITSGKETQYF. In DNA form, the CDR3 reads TGTGCCAGCAGCTCAATCACTAGCGGGAAAGAGACCCAGTACTTC.

This clonotype was counted only a few times. The V call is TRBV27, the J call TRBJ1-2, with D maybe TRBD1 (5 bases). The CDR3 spans 13 residues. V lost 3 bases, J lost 2 bases, and 7 bases lay in between. The germline CDR1 and CDR2 sequences are MNHEY and SMNVEV (reference sequence). Here the CDR3 reads CASSLGENYGYTF. The CDR3 nucleotides read TGTGCCAGCAGTTTGGGGGAGAACTATGGCTACACCTTC.

The chain employs TRBV27 and TRBJ2-5; 12 bases map to TRBD1. The germline V gene encodes CDR1 MNHEY and CDR2 SMNVEV (reference sequence). This CDR3 spans 19 amino acids. After removal of 7 bases from V and 7 bases from J, the junction contained 22 bases not matched to a gene. The CDR3 spells CASKFQGIKRDRGHVTQYF. In DNA, the CDR3 is TGTGCCAGCAAATTTCAGGGAATAAAACGGGACAGGGGGCATGTGACCCAGTACTTC.

This chain uses TRBV28 with TRBJ2-1; D possibly matches TRBD1 or TRBD2 (5 bases each). Germline V gives CDR1 MDHEN, CDR2 SYDVKM. The V and J ends lost 2 bases and 9 bases respectively, with 14 bases between them. CDR3 size: 14 residues. Here the CDR3 DNA reads TGTGCCAGCAGTTTAAAGGCTCTGGGGACTGAGCAGTTCTTC. Translating gives CASSLKALGTEQFF.

This rearrangement joins TRBV4-1 to TRBJ2-1; D gene uncertain. There are 13 residues in the CDR3. The germline V gene has CDR1 MGHRA and CDR2 YSYEKL. Trimming stripped 11 bases from V and 4 bases from J, with 15 bases between. CDR3 nucleotides: TGCGCCTCCAGCCCAGTTTTGTACAATGAGCAGTTCTTC. This codes for CASSPVLYNEQFF.

This chain joins TRBV25-1 and TRBJ1-1, with a weak D call TRBD1 (5 bases). CDR1 and CDR2 from the germline V gene are MGHDK and SYGVNS. V was cut by 1 base and J by 1 base, with 7 bases left in between. The CDR3 spans 14 residues. CDR3 amino acids: CASSEWGKNTEAFF. The CDR3 DNA reads as TGTGCCAGCAGTGAATGGGGGAAGAACACTGAAGCTTTCTTT.

This clonotype was seen a few times. The V gene is TRBV7-9, the J gene TRBJ2-7, with D possibly being TRBD2 (7 bases). CDR3 size: 12 residues. V lost 3 bases to trimming and J lost 13 bases, with 16 bases between them. Germline V lookup: CDR1 SEHNR, CDR2 FQNEAQ (reference sequence). The CDR3: CASSFGGDTPYF. In nucleotides, the CDR3 is TGTGCCAGCAGCTTTGGGGGGGACACCCCATACTTC.

The chain joins TRBV2 to TRBJ2-7; either TRBD1 or TRBD2 may supply D (5 bases each). This CDR3 has 14 amino acids. The germline gives CDR1 SNHLY, CDR2 FYNNEI. V dropped 6 bases and J dropped 6 bases, with 18 bases sitting between them. CDR3 protein: CASRPGRARFEQYF. CDR3 in DNA: TGTGCCAGCAGACCGGGACGGGCTCGGTTCGAGCAGTACTTC.

J is TRBJ2-2 and V is TRBV27; D gene ambiguous. Per the germline V gene, CDR1 is MNHEY and CDR2 is SMNVEV (reference sequence). V lost 2 bases and J 7 bases, leaving 8 bases between the germline ends. The CDR3 contains 13 residues. The CDR3 bases are TGTGCCAGCAGTTTAGTGGGCGGCGGGGAGCTGTTTTTT. As protein: CASSLVGGGELFF.

The rearrangement links TRBV28 to TRBJ2-5, with 12 bases matching TRBD2. The J segment lost 2 bases and the V segment lost 6 bases, leaving 4 bases of the junction unmatched. There are 15 residues in the CDR3. Germline loops: CDR1 MDHEN, CDR2 SYDVKM. The chain's CDR3 is CASRRTSGIQETQYF. CDR3 DNA: TGTGCCAGCAGACGGACTAGCGGGATTCAAGAGACCCAGTACTTC.

In its sample, this clonotype was seen a few times. V is TRBV3-1 and J is TRBJ2-3; no reliable D call. CDR1 is LGHDT, CDR2 YNNKEL, per germline (reference sequence). V was cut by 5 bases and J by 2 bases, with 5 bases left in between. CDR3 length: 12 residues. Written as DNA, the CDR3 is TGTGCCAGCAGCACAAACACAGATACGCAGTATTTT. Protein: CASSTNTDTQYF.

This clonotype turned up a few times. The chain carries TRBV23-1 and TRBJ2-2; D may match TRBD1 or TRBD2 (7 bases each). TRBV23-1 is filed as an ORF, its function uncertain. The V and J ends lost 8 bases and 6 bases respectively, with 13 bases between them. The length of the CDR3 is 13 residues. The CDR3, as DNA: TGCGCCAGCGGGAGGGGGCCGTCCGGGGAGCTGTTTTTT. Protein product: CASGRGPSGELFF.

This clonotype was seen only a few times. The rearrangement links TRBV28 to TRBJ1-5; 11 bases fit TRBD1. J gave up 3 bases and V 6 bases, and 4 bases lay outside the gene matches. The CDR3 is 15 residues long. Looked up from germline, CDR1 is MDHEN and CDR2 is SYDVKM. As DNA, the CDR3 is TGTGCCAGCAGCCTGGACAGGGGGCTCAATCAGCCCCAGCATTTT. This translates into CASSLDRGLNQPQHF.

Only a few counts were recorded for this clonotype. The V call is TRBV7-9, the J call TRBJ2-7; 7 bases are a match to TRBD2. J lost 1 base, V lost 5 bases, and 17 bases had no gene match. CDR1 and CDR2 (germline): SEHNR, FQNEAQ (reference sequence). The CDR3 runs 18 residues. The CDR3 region is CASSVMGLSAGVSYEQYF. As DNA, the CDR3 is TGTGCCAGCAGCGTCATGGGCCTCTCGGCGGGAGTGTCCTACGAGCAGTACTTC.

The chain recombines TRBV28 with TRBJ2-5; D might be TRBD1 or TRBD2, each matching 5 bases. The V end lost 3 bases, the J end lost 5 bases, and 22 bases lay between the germline ends. This CDR3 region has 17 residues. Germline V gene data show CDR1 as MDHEN and CDR2 as SYDVKM. Written as DNA, the CDR3 is TGTGCCAGCAGTTTCCCGTCGACAGCCTACGAGGGGGAGACCCAGTACTTC. Encoded protein: CASSFPSTAYEGETQYF.

This clonotype was observed a handful of times. The V gene is TRBV12-3 or TRBV12-4, the J gene TRBJ1-6, with 7 bases lining up with TRBD1. CDR3 length: 13 residues. V lost 6 bases and J lost 6; bases outside the gene matches: 2. DNA of the CDR3: TGTGCCAGCAGGGGGACAGCTAATTCACCCCTCCACTTT. Its protein is CASRGTANSPLHF.

This rearrangement joins TRBV20-1 to TRBJ2-1, with 7 bases fitting TRBD2. Germline V gene lookup returns CDR1 DFQATT and CDR2 SNEGSKA (reference sequence). The V and J ends lost 6 bases and 0 bases, in that order; junction bases with no gene match: 5. CDR3 length: 14 residues. CDR3 protein: CSANGGSSYNEQFF. The CDR3 nucleotides are TGCAGTGCAAATGGCGGGAGCTCCTACAATGAGCAGTTCTTC.

This sequence joins TRBV6-5 and TRBJ2-7; D is perhaps TRBD1 (5 bases). Trimming took 0 bases from V and 2 from J, leaving 8 bases between them. CDR3 length equals 14 residues. Germline values: CDR1 MNHEY, CDR2 SVGAGI. The CDR3 bases are TGTGCCAGCAGTTACTCGGGCAGGGCCTACGAGCAGTACTTC. This encodes CASSYSGRAYEQYF.

DNA for the CDR3: TGTGCCAGCAGCCATCCGGGACTAGATGATGAGCAGTTCTTC. Its translation is CASSHPGLDDEQFF. This chain joins TRBV4-2 and TRBJ2-1, with 8 bases aligning to TRBD2. In germline, CDR1 is LGHNA, CDR2 YNFKEQ. The CDR3 extends over 14 amino acids. Germline trimming cut 3 bases from V and 8 bases from J; bases unmatched to any gene: 6.

The chain carries TRBV28 and TRBJ2-7; 9 bases align to TRBD2. This CDR3 has 14 amino acids. The germline CDR1 and CDR2 sequences are MDHEN and SYDVKM. With V trimmed by 10 bases and J by 3 bases, 10 bases remained unmatched. The CDR3 sequence: CATNLAGWGYEQYF. The CDR3 DNA reads as TGTGCCACCAATCTAGCGGGATGGGGCTACGAGCAGTACTTC.

The rearrangement joins TRBV5-6 to TRBJ1-3, with D maybe TRBD1 (5 bases). Germline CDR1 is SGHDT and CDR2 is YYEEEE. The CDR3 loop spans 15 amino acids. Trimming took off 4 bases at V and 6 bases at J, with 17 bases between the two ends. The CDR3 region has the DNA TGTGCCAGCAGCACCCACGTCAGGGAGACAAACACCATATATTTT. This translates into CASSTHVRETNTIYF.

This clonotype turned up a few times. This sequence joins TRBV29-1 and TRBJ1-2; tentatively, D is TRBD1 (6 bases). The CDR3 consists of 11 residues. V lost 3 bases and J 6 bases, leaving 8 bases between the germline ends. Per the germline V gene, CDR1 is SQVTM and CDR2 is ANQGSEA. This CDR3 is CSVERDNGYTF. The DNA of the CDR3 is TGCAGCGTTGAGAGGGACAATGGCTACACCTTC.

This clonotype was picked up a small number of times. The chain uses TRBV6-5 and TRBJ1-5, with D uncertain. Germline-derived CDR1 and CDR2 are MNHEY and SVGAGI. The CDR3 sequence is 13 residues long. Trimming stripped 5 bases from V and 4 bases from J, with 9 bases between. The CDR3 protein is CASSPGPNQPQHF. The CDR3 nucleotides are TGTGCCAGCAGTCCCGGACCGAATCAGCCCCAGCATTTT.